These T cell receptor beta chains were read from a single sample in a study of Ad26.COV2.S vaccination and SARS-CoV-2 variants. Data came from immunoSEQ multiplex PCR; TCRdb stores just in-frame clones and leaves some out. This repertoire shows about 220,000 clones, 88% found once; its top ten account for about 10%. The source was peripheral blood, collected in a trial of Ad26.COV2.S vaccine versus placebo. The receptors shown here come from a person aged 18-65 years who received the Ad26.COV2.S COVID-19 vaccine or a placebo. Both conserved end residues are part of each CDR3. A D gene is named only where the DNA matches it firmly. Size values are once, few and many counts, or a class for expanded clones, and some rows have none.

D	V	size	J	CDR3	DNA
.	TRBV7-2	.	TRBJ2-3	CASSRSPSTDTQYF	TGTGCCAGCAGCCGCTCCCCCAGCACAGATACGCAGTATTTT
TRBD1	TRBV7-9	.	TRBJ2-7	CASSSRDRVSEQYF	TGTGCCAGCAGCAGCCGGGACAGGGTTTCCGAGCAGTACTTC
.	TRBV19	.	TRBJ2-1	CASSTAGNEQFF	TGTGCCAGTAGTACTGCCGGCAATGAGCAGTTCTTC
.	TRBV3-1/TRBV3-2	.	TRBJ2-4	CASSHSASVNIQYF	TGTGCCAGCAGCCATTCGGCTAGCGTGAACATTCAGTACTTC
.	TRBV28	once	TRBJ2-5	CASTTGKAGTKLQETQYF	TGTGCCAGCACTACCGGGAAAGCGGGTACGAAGTTACAAGAGACCCAGTACTTC
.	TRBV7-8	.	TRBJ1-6	CASSAQPYEFWSPLHF	TGTGCCAGCAGCGCTCAACCCTATGAATTCTGGTCACCCCTCCACTTT
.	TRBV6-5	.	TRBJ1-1	CASSYSLSGNTEAFF	TGTGCCAGCAGTTACTCTCTCTCGGGGAACACTGAAGCTTTCTTT
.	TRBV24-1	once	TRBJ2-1	CATSETRMPHPEQFF	TGTGCCACCAGCGAGACTAGGATGCCCCACCCTGAGCAGTTCTTC
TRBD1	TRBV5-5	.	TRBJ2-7	CASSPTGVLSYEQYF	TGTGCCAGCAGCCCTACAGGGGTTTTATCCTACGAGCAGTACTTC
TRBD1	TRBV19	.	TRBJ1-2	CASSTGQVVGYTF	TGTGCCAGTAGTACGGGACAGGTAGTTGGCTACACCTTC
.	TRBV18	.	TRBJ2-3	CASSPRLGGTDTQYF	TGTGCCAGCTCACCACGCCTAGGAGGCACAGATACGCAGTATTTT
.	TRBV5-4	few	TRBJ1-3	CASKAGTPGSGNTIYF	TGTGCCAGCAAGGCTGGGACGCCGGGCTCTGGAAACACCATATATTTT
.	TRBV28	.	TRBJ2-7	CASSIHTSKSYEQYF	TGTGCCAGCAGTATCCACACTTCTAAGAGCTACGAGCAGTACTTC
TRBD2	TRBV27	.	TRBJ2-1	CASSTSGRSSYNEQFF	TGTGCCAGCAGCACGAGCGGGAGGAGCTCCTACAATGAGCAGTTCTTC
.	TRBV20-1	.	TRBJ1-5	CSASKDGGLSPQHF	TGCAGTGCAAGTAAGGACGGCGGTCTGTCGCCCCAGCATTTT
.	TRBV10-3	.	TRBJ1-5	CAISESEGPQHF	TGTGCCATCAGTGAGTCAGAGGGGCCCCAGCATTTT
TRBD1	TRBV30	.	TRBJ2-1	CAWRRDRVSISYNEQFF	TGTGCCTGGAGAAGGGACAGGGTTTCAATCTCCTACAATGAGCAGTTCTTC
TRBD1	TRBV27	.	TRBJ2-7	CASSFLGQGAYEQYF	TGTGCCAGCAGTTTTTTAGGACAGGGAGCCTACGAGCAGTACTTC
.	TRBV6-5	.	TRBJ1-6	CASKETTSYNSPLHF	TGTGCCAGCAAGGAAACAACCTCCTATAATTCACCCCTCCACTTT
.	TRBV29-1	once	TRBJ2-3	CSVEPRNTDTQYF	TGCAGCGTCGAGCCAAGAAACACAGATACGCAGTATTTT
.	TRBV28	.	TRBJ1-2	CASGELGYGYTF	TGTGCCAGCGGTGAACTGGGCTATGGCTACACCTTC
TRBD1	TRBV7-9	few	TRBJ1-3	CASSPRGQSGGNTIYF	TGTGCCAGCAGCCCTAGGGGACAGTCTGGTGGAAACACCATATATTTT
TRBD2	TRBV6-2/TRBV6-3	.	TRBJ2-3	CASSYRGLAGITDTQYF	TGTGCCAGCAGTTACAGGGGACTAGCGGGGATCACAGATACGCAGTATTTT
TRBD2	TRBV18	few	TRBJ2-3	CASSPGLAGTDTQYF	TGTGCCAGCTCACCGGGACTAGCGGGCACAGATACGCAGTATTTT
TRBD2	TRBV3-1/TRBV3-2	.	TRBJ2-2	CASSHWGTSGSIFPGYTGELFF	TGTGCCAGCAGCCATTGGGGGACTAGCGGGAGTATATTCCCCGGGTACACCGGGGAGCTGTTTTTT
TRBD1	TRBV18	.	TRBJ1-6	CASSPGTGGSPLHF	TGTGCCAGCTCACCGGGGACAGGGGGATCACCCCTCCACTTT
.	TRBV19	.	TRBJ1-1	CASSFTGRNTEAFF	TGTGCCAGTTCTTTTACAGGGCGGAACACTGAAGCTTTCTTT
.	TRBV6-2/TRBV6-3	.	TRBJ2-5	CASSYSSWGNQETQYF	TGTGCCAGCAGTTACTCGAGTTGGGGAAACCAAGAGACCCAGTACTTC
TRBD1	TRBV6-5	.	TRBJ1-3	CASRRDRDVGTIYF	TGTGCCAGCAGGAGGGACAGGGATGTTGGAACCATATATTTT
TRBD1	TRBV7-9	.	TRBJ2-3	CASSLATGGRTDTQYF	TGTGCCAGCAGCTTAGCGACAGGGGGACGCACAGATACGCAGTATTTT
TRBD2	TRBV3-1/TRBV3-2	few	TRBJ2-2	CASSQGPSGHTGELFF	TGTGCCAGCAGCCAAGGGCCTAGCGGCCACACCGGGGAGCTGTTTTTT
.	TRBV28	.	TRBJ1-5	CAIDTLGGRVVSNQPQHF	TGTGCCATCGACACGCTAGGGGGGCGCGTGGTGAGCAATCAGCCCCAGCATTTT